This T cell receptor (beta chain) stems from a study of CXCR3-negative and CXCR3-positive naive CD8 T cells (dated by TCRdb to the late 2010s). Concerning the study at large: In total, some 140 million TRB reads were obtained, which works out to roughly 1.5 +/- 0.3 million reads per library. The diversity and physicochemical repertoire analyses included eleven to twelve donors pooled from two independent experiments. For the TRBV-TRBJ cluster analysis, the naive subsets came from 5 donors, while the memory cells came from 3 donors.

Turning to this clonotype: This receptor's antigen is unknown.

For every CD8+ T cell subset, fewer than 350,000 cells were flow-sorted straight into RLT lysis buffer, and each subset was sorted in triplicate. To keep memory contaminants out, a stringent definition of naive CD8+ T cells was applied: CD45RO-CCR7+CD27+CD95-. Standard density gradient centrifugation was used to isolate peripheral blood mononuclear cells from buffy coats. Naive CXCR3-negative and CXCR3-positive CD8+ T cells were flow-sorted using a FACSAria III. An RNeasy Mini Kit was used to extract total RNA from the sorted cells. CDR3 length: 13 amino acids, cysteine to phenylalanine. DNA is not recorded here. CDR1 is given as DFQATT and CDR2 as SNEGSKA, both from the germline V gene (reference sequence). Results the study describes overall, beyond this receptor: Compared with CXCR3-negative naive cells, CXCR3-positive naive cells had TRB CDR3s with higher hydrophobicity (lower Kidera factor 4), lower energy, and higher strength and volume indices. Both naive subsets had comparably high repertoire diversity, while memory CD8+ T cells had much lower repertoire diversity. Because surface CD5, which is linked to self-reactivity in mice, was comparable between the naive subsets, TCR interaction strength was also inferred from the physicochemical properties of TRB CDR3s. Naive CXCR3-negative and CXCR3-positive cells from the same donor showed similar TRBV-TRBJ usage, whereas memory cells showed distinct patterns. Freshly isolated PBMCs were used for most assays because CXCR3 expression partially decreased after cryopreservation.

The data were produced on a NextSeq 550. The Human TCR Profiling Kit (MiLaboratory) was used to make UMI-labeled 5' RACE TRB cDNA libraries. The full amount of extracted RNA was used for cDNA synthesis, and the full amount of resulting cDNA was used for PCR amplification. Libraries were prepared in parallel with an identical number of PCR cycles. As for the original processing: With a requirement of at least two reads per UMI, MIGEC and MiXCR extracted about 49,000 +/- 11,000 unique UMI-labeled TRB cDNA molecules per library. On average, each library contained approximately 40,000 +/- 10,000 functional in-frame TRB CDR3 nucleotide clonotypes without stop codons. Diversity metrics, including normalized Shannon-Wiener and Chao1, were computed in VDJtools after downsampling to 5000 UMI-labeled TRB molecules per sample. Clonotype-size-weighted physicochemical properties of the central five CDR3 residues (interaction energy, strength, volume and Kidera factor 4) were computed in VDJtools. TCRdb reprocessed the sequencing reads and holds a single record per CDR3 protein sequence, with no DNA. None of the V and J calls come from the authors' own analysis; TCRdb made them. This sample's table contains roughly 130,000 distinct CDR3 sequences. The top ten clones comprise roughly 0.6% of the sample.

The chain employs TRBV20-1 and TRBJ2-7. This TCR derives from a human donor in good health. Some clones in this sample may be carry-over from other donors' samples. Sequencing input: naive CXCR3+ CD8+ T cells from blood. What this sample's cell subset or site label stands for: CD45RO-CCR7+CD27+CD95- naive CD8+ T cells expressing CXCR3 (TNR3+). The CDR3 here reads CSATGINFYEQYF.